This T cell receptor beta chain was captured by sequencing in a study of T cell responses to AZD1222 COVID-19 vaccine. Study observations and caveats: Donors, mostly white British, included more females; clonal diversity was possibly underestimated. Spike-specific TCR breadth and depth were elevated following two AZD1222 doses.

Libraries were prepared by immunoSEQ multiplex PCR; TCRdb keeps only in-frame clonotypes and omits some of them. The table shows 75,000 to 95,000 clones, with roughly 86% occurring only once. Comment on this clone: What it binds is unknown.

Germline values: CDR1 SGDLS, CDR2 YYNGEE. Trimming shortened V by 0 bases and J by 4 bases, and 11 bases separated the two germline ends. This CDR3 has 15 residues. Sample: peripheral blood, taken on day 0 of MenACWY control vaccination. This sequence originates from an adult in good health. The rearrangement joins TRBV9 to TRBJ1-5; D is possibly TRBD1 (5 bases). The DNA for the CDR3 is TGTGCCAGCAGCGTAGAGGCGGGGGGAAATCAGCCCCAGCATTTT. Translated, it gives CASSVEAGGNQPQHF.